This T cell receptor (beta chain) came from a study of blood T cell repertoires in COVID-19. As for the study in general: The origin of the acute and convalescent COVID-19 samples was the United States, Italy and Spain. PBMCs, B-cell-depleted T cells, or T cells were the source of the cDNA or gDNA that made up the material.

As originally analysed: Amplification from reference gene primers served as the basis for estimated nucleated cell counts. Sequenced by immunoSEQ multiplex PCR; TCRdb stores in-frame clones only, minus some. D and trimming were read from the DNA, whereas the V and J calls and clone size are those reported in that table. This sample has some 180,000 clones, with 88% found just once. V dropped 0 bases and J dropped 1 base, with 7 bases sitting between them. The CDR3 consists of 15 residues. CDR1 is SGHDT, CDR2 YYEEEE, per germline. The J gene is TRBJ2-2, the V gene TRBV5-6, with unresolved D. The receptor comes from a man aged 45-65 years who had recovered from COVID-19. Sequenced sample: peripheral blood. The CDR3 sequence: CASSLEIGNTGELFF. CDR3 nucleotide sequence: TGTGCCAGCAGCTTGGAGATCGGGAACACCGGGGAGCTGTTTTTT.